This TCR beta chain came from a study of blood T cell repertoires in COVID-19. Study summary: Sites across the United States, Italy and Spain contributed samples from acute and convalescent COVID-19.

It was during active infection that Seattle patients were enrolled and then longitudinally followed. The germline CDR1 and CDR2 sequences are LGHDT and YNNKEL (reference sequence). There are 14 residues in the CDR3. The V end was cut by 4 bases, the J end by 0 bases, with 9 bases between. Authors' analysis steps: Amplification of reference gene primers provided the estimated nucleated cell counts. Sequencing used immunoSEQ multiplex PCR; TCRdb keeps in-frame clones, though not all of them. That table gives V, J and clone size, and the DNA gave D and trimming. Here the sample spans 200,000 or so clones, 84% being singletons.

The sample was peripheral blood. The chain recombines TRBV3-1 (or the pseudogene TRBV3-2) with TRBJ1-1; D possibly corresponds to TRBD1 (5 bases). This clonotype originated in an elderly woman with COVID-19, enrolled during active disease. CDR3 in amino acids: CASSPWTLNTEAFF. The CDR3 DNA reads TGTGCCAGCAGCCCATGGACACTGAACACTGAAGCTTTCTTT.